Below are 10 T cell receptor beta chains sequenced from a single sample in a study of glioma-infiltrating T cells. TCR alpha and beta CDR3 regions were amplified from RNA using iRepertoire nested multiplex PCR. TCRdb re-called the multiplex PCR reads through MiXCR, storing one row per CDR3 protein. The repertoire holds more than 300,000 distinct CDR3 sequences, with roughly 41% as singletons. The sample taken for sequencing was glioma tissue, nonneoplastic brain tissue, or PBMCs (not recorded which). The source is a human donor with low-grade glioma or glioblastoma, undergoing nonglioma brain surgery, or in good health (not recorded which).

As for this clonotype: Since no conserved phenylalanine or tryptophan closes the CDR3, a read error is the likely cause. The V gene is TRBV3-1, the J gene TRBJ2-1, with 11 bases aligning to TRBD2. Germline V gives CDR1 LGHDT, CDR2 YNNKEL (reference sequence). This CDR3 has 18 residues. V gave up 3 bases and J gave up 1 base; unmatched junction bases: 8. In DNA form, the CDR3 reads TGTGCCAGCAGCCACGAACACCCTAGCGGGAGGTCCTACAATGAGCAGTTCCTC. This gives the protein CASSHEHPSGRSYNEQFL.

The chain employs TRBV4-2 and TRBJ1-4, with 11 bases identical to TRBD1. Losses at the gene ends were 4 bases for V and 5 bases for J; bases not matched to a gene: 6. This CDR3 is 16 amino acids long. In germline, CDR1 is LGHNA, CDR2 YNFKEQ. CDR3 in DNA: TGTGCCAGCAGCCCTGGGGGGGACAGGGGGAATGAAAAACTGTTTTTT. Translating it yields CASSPGGDRGNEKLFF.

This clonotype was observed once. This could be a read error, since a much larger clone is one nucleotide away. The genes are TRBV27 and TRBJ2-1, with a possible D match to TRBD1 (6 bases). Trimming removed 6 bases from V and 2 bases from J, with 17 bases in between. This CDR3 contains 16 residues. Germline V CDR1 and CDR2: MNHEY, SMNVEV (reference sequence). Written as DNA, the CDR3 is TGTGCCAGCAGCAAAACCGGGGCAGGGGCCTACAATGAGCAGTTCTTC. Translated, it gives CASSKTGAGAYNEQFF.

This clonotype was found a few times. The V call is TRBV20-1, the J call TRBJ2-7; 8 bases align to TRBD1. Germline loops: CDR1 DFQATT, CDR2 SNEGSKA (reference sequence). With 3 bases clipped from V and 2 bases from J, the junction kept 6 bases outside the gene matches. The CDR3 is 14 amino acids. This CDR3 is CSASQTGAAYEQYF. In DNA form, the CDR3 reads TGCAGTGCTAGCCAGACAGGGGCGGCCTACGAGCAGTACTTC.

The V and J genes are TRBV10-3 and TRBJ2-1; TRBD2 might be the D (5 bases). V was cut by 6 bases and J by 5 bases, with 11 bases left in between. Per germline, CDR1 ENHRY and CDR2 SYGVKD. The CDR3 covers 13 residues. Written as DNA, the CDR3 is TGTGCCATCAGCCCCGGGGTCGACAATGAGCAGTTCTTC. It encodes CAISPGVDNEQFF.

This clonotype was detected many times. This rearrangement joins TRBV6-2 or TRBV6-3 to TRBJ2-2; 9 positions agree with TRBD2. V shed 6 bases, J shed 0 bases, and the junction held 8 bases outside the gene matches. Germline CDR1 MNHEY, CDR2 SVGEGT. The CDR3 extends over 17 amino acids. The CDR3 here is CASRNPAGGSNTGELFF. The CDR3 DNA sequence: TGTGCCAGCAGGAATCCAGCGGGAGGCTCGAACACCGGGGAGCTGTTTTTT.

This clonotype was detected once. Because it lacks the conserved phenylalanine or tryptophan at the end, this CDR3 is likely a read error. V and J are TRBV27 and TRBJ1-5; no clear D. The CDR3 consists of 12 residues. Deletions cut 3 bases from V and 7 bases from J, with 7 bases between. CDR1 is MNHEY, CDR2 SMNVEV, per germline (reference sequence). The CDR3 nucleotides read TGTGCCAGCAGTTTTGGAGACCAGCCCCAGCATCTT. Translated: CASSFGDQPQHL.

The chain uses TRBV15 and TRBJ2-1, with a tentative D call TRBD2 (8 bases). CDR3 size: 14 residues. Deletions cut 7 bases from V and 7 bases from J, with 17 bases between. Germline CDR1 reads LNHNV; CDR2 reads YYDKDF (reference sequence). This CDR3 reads CATNSGRGRNEQFF. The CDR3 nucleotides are TGTGCCACCAACTCCGGGAGGGGGCGTAATGAGCAGTTCTTC.

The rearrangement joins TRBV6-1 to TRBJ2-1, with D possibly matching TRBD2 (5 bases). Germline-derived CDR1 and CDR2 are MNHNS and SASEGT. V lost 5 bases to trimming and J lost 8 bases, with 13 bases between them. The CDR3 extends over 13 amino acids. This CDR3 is CASSQGAGHEQFF. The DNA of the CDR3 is TGTGCCAGCAGTCAAGGCGCGGGCCATGAGCAGTTCTTC.

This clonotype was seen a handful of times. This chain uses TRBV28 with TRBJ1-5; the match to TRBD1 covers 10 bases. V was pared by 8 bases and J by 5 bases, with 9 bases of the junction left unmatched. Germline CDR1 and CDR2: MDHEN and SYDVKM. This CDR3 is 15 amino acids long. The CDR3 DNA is TGTGCCAGCTGCCGGGACAGGGGCGTGGATCAGCCCCAGCATTTT. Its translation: CASCRDRGVDQPQHF.